The 19 T cell receptor beta chains below were found in one sample sequenced in a study of blood T cell repertoires in COVID-19. Here immunoSEQ multiplex PCR was the method, and the copy in TCRdb shows in-frame clones only, minus some. The repertoire has under 150,000 clones, roughly 84% of them found once; the top ten carry more than 5%. Sample: PBMCs or T cells enriched from blood (not recorded which). The receptors shown here come from a woman in her 50s who had been exposed to COVID-19.

The CDR3 is CASSEFGQKETQYF. CDR3 sequence (DNA): TGTGCCAGCAGTGAATTCGGACAGAAAGAGACCCAGTACTTC. The rearrangement joins TRBV25-1 to TRBJ2-5; tentatively, D is TRBD1 (6 bases). This CDR3 is built from 14 residues. Trimming left V 1 base short and J 3 bases short, with 9 bases between. Germline CDR1 and CDR2: MGHDK and SYGVNS.

The J gene is TRBJ1-4, the V gene TRBV7-8; D possibly corresponds to TRBD1 (5 bases). CDR1 and CDR2 from the germline V gene are SGHVS and FQNEAQ. The CDR3 is made up of 14 amino acids. The germline V and J ends were trimmed by 1 base and 10 bases, with 13 bases remaining between them. This CDR3 is CASSLEQGWGKLFF. The CDR3 DNA sequence: TGTGCCAGCAGCTTAGAGCAGGGATGGGGAAAACTGTTTTTT. The whole variable domain, filled in from reference TRBV7-8 and TRBJ1-4, reads GAGVSQSPRYKVAKRGQDVALRCDPISGHVSLFWYQQALGQGPEFLTYFQNEAQLDKSGLPSDRFFAERPEGSVSTLKIQRTQQEDSAVYLCASSLEQGWGKLFFGSGTQLSVL.

The rearrangement joins TRBV14 to TRBJ1-1, with unresolved D. CDR3 length: 15 amino acids. V was pared by 0 bases and J by 3 bases, with 11 bases between. Germline loops: CDR1 SGHDN, CDR2 FVKESK. For the CDR3, the DNA is TGTGCCAGCAGCCAAGATGAGGGCTTTGACACTGAAGCTTTCTTT. Translated, it gives CASSQDEGFDTEAFF. Drawing the rest from reference TRBV14 and TRBJ1-1, the complete variable domain is EAGVTQFPSHSVIEKGQTVTLRCDPISGHDNLYWYRRVMGKEIKFLLHFVKESKQDESGMPNNRFLAERTGGTYSTLKVQPAELEDSGVYFCASSQDEGFDTEAFFGQGTRLTVV.

CDR3 in DNA: TGTGCCAGCAGTTTCCGGGGACTAGCGGGAGCAGGCCAAGAGACCCAGTACTTC. Protein product: CASSFRGLAGAGQETQYF. The chain employs TRBV27 and TRBJ2-5; 14 positions match TRBD2. Germline V gene lookup returns CDR1 MNHEY and CDR2 SMNVEV (reference sequence). The CDR3 has 18 residues. Losses at the gene ends were 3 bases for V and 1 base for J; bases not matched to a gene: 7.

The V and J genes are TRBV18 and TRBJ2-3; maybe TRBD1 (5 bases). This CDR3 region has 12 residues. The germline V gene has CDR1 KGHSH and CDR2 LQKENI. With 1 base removed from V and 6 bases from J, the gap between germline ends came to 5 bases. Here the CDR3 DNA reads TGTGCCAGCTCACCACAGGGGGATACGCAGTATTTT. It specifies CASSPQGDTQYF.

The chain is built from TRBV7-9 and TRBJ2-2, with 12 bases aligning to TRBD2. The CDR3 spans 17 residues. V gave up 5 bases and J gave up 3 bases; unmatched junction bases: 7. Germline CDR1 and CDR2: SEHNR and FQNEAQ (reference sequence). CDR3 DNA: TGTGCCAGCAGCGCCCTGACTAGCGGGAGTTACACCGGGGAGCTGTTTTTT. Translated, it gives CASSALTSGSYTGELFF.

The V call is TRBV6-5, the J call TRBJ2-5, with a tentative D call TRBD2 (6 bases). The germline gives CDR1 MNHEY, CDR2 SVGAGI. Between the trimmed V and J ends, which lost 6 bases and 2 bases, there was a span of 10 bases. This CDR3 has 13 residues. Written as DNA, the CDR3 is TGTGCCAGCAGGCGGGACTTTCAAGAGACCCAGTACTTC. It translates to CASRRDFQETQYF.

This clone has only one observation. The V call is TRBV10-3, the J call TRBJ2-1, with D unclear. V dropped 10 bases and J dropped 0 bases, with 13 bases sitting between them. The germline CDR1 and CDR2 sequences are ENHRY and SYGVKD. The length of the CDR3 is 14 residues. For the CDR3, the DNA is TGTGCCAGCCGCCTGTGGAGCTCCTACAATGAGCAGTTCTTC. Amino acid sequence: CASRLWSSYNEQFF.

DNA for the CDR3: TGTGCCAGCAGGGGACTCAACACGAACGAGGCTTTCTTT. Translated: CASRGLNTNEAFF. V and J are TRBV27 and TRBJ1-1; a possible D gene is TRBD1 (5 bases). Germline V gene lookup returns CDR1 MNHEY and CDR2 SMNVEV (reference sequence). V lost 6 bases and J 11 bases, leaving 19 bases between the germline ends. The CDR3 covers 13 residues.

CDR3 in amino acids: CASSSGTGGVLNTEAFF. The CDR3 bases are TGTGCCAGCAGCTCAGGGACAGGGGGAGTCCTGAACACTGAAGCTTTCTTT. V and J are TRBV5-6 and TRBJ1-1; 11 bases agree with TRBD1. J lost 0 bases, V lost 3 bases, and 7 bases had no gene match. CDR3 length equals 17 residues. The germline V gene has CDR1 SGHDT and CDR2 YYEEEE.

The chain uses TRBV10-3 and TRBJ1-1; D not resolved. V lost 2 bases, J lost 1 base, and 11 bases lay in between. The CDR3 contains 15 residues. Germline-derived CDR1 and CDR2 are ENHRY and SYGVKD. CDR3: CAISEIAVRNTEAFF. The CDR3, as DNA: TGTGCCATCAGTGAGATCGCGGTCAGGAACACTGAAGCTTTCTTT.

The chain has TRBV10-1 and TRBJ1-4; D possibly corresponds to TRBD1 (5 bases). Trimming took off 2 bases at V and 3 bases at J, with 10 bases between the two ends. Germline CDR1 is WNHNN and CDR2 is SYGVQD (reference sequence). CDR3 length equals 15 residues. The CDR3 region is CASSEDLGANEKLFF. The CDR3 DNA follows: TGCGCCAGCAGTGAGGATTTAGGGGCTAATGAAAAACTGTTTTTT.

V is TRBV6-6 and J is TRBJ2-3; perhaps TRBD2 as D (6 bases). The CDR3 length is 15 residues. V was shortened by 7 bases and J by 5 bases, with 19 bases between the two germline ends. The germline V gene has CDR1 MNHNY and CDR2 SVGAGI (reference sequence). The CDR3: CASTGRRDPKDTQYF. CDR3 DNA sequence: TGTGCCAGCACTGGTCGGCGGGACCCGAAAGATACGCAGTATTTT.

The chain's CDR3 is CASSRKDLAGEGGYSDQYF. Written as DNA, the CDR3 is TGTGCCAGCAGCCGCAAGGATCTAGCGGGAGAGGGGGGGTACAGCGACCAGTACTTC. V gene TRBV9 combines with J gene TRBJ2-5; TRBD2 matches 10 bases. Germline trimming cut 4 bases from V and 10 bases from J; bases unmatched to any gene: 25. This CDR3 is 19 amino acids long. Germline lookup yields CDR1 SGDLS and CDR2 YYNGEE.

The V gene is TRBV4-3, the J gene TRBJ1-3; unclear D gene. Trimming took 4 bases from V and 1 from J, leaving 14 bases between them. The CDR3 consists of 16 residues. CDR1 is LGHNA and CDR2 is YSLEER in the germline V gene. The CDR3 DNA reads as TGCGCCAGCAGCCCCCGAGCACAGCAATCTGGAAACACCATATATTTT. Translation: CASSPRAQQSGNTIYF.

The chain has TRBV11-3 and TRBJ1-1, with D possibly being TRBD1 (5 bases). Looked up from germline, CDR1 is SGHNT and CDR2 is YENEEA. V gave up 4 bases and J gave up 4 bases, with 13 bases separating them. The CDR3 runs to 14 residues. CDR3 DNA sequence: TGTGCCAGCAGCTGGGGCCCAGGAACCACTGAAGCTTTCTTT. Its translation is CASSWGPGTTEAFF.

This chain connects TRBV5-8 to TRBJ2-3; TRBD2 agrees at 7 bases. The CDR3 has 16 amino acids. Per the germline V gene, CDR1 is SGHTS and CDR2 is YDEGEE. J gave up 5 bases and V 7 bases, and 16 bases lay outside the gene matches. The CDR3 sequence: CASDIAGGSLRDTQYF. CDR3 DNA sequence: TGTGCCAGCGATATAGCGGGCGGGAGTCTCCGAGATACGCAGTATTTT.

Note on this clone: Within the sample, other DNA sequences also encode this same CDR3. The rearrangement joins TRBV6-5 to TRBJ1-2; 7 positions agree with TRBD1. V was clipped by 6 bases and J by 8 bases; unmatched bases: 6. CDR3 length: 12 amino acids. Per germline, CDR1 MNHEY and CDR2 SVGAGI. CDR3 in DNA: TGTGCCAGCAGAAGGACAGGAGAAGGCTACACCTTC. Amino acid sequence: CASRRTGEGYTF.

The chain is built from TRBV5-1 and TRBJ2-1; 11 bases align to TRBD2. J gave up 10 bases and V 0 bases, and 6 bases lay outside the gene matches. The CDR3 spans 15 residues. CDR1 and CDR2 from the germline V gene are SGHRS and YFSETQ. The CDR3 DNA sequence: TGCGCCAGCAGCTTGGGGCCTAGCGGGGGGAGGGAGCAGTTCTTC. Translation: CASSLGPSGGREQFF. The whole variable domain, remainder taken from reference TRBV5-1 and TRBJ2-1, is KAGVTQTPRYLIKTRGQQVTLSCSPISGHRSVSWYQQTPGQGLQFLFEYFSETQRNKGNFPGRFSGRQFSNSRSEMNVSTLELGDSALYLCASSLGPSGGREQFFGPGTRLTVL.